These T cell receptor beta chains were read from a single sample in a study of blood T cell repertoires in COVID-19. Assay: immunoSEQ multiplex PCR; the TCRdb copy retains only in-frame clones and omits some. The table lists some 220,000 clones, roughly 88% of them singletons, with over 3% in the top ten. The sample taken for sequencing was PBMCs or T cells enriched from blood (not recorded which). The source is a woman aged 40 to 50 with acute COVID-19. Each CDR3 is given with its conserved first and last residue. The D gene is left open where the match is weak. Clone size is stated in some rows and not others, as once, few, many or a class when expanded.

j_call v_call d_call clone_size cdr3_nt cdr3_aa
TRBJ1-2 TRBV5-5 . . TGTGCCAGCAGCTTGGTTATAGGGGGGGCTGCGTACTATGGCTACACCTTC CASSLVIGGAAYYGYTF
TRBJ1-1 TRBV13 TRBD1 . TGTGCCAGCAGCTTGGACAGGGGAGGGTTACACACTGAAGCTTTCTTT CASSLDRGGLHTEAFF
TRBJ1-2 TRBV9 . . TGTGCCAGCAGCGTAGGGGACACCTATAACTATGGCTACACCTTC CASSVGDTYNYGYTF
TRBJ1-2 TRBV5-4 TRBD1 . TGTGCCAGCAGACAGGGGCTGCAAAGCTATGGCTACACCTTC CASRQGLQSYGYTF
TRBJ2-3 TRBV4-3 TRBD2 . TGCGCCAGCAGCCAAGATGCGGGGGGGCAGGGCACAGATACGCAGTATTTT CASSQDAGGQGTDTQYF
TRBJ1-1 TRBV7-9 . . TGTGCCAGCAGCATCCGGGTTCAGAACACTGAAGCTTTCTTT CASSIRVQNTEAFF
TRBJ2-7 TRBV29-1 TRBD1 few TGCAGCGTTCTCCGGGACAGATACGAGCAGTACTTC CSVLRDRYEQYF
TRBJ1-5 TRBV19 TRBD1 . TGTGCCAGTAGTGTACAGGGGCTTCAGCCCCAGCATTTT CASSVQGLQPQHF
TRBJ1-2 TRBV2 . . TGTGCCAGCAGTGGGCCCCGGGGAAACTATGGCTACACCTTC CASSGPRGNYGYTF
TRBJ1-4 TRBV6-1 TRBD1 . TGTGCCAGCAGTGAAGCTAGAGGGACAGGAAATGAAAAACTGTTTTTT CASSEARGTGNEKLFF
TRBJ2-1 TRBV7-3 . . TGTGCCAGCAGCCTGGGGCCTAACTCCTACAATGAGCAGTTCTTC CASSLGPNSYNEQFF
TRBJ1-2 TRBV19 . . TGTGCCAGTAGTTATCCTCGGGGAAGCTATGGCTACACCTTC CASSYPRGSYGYTF
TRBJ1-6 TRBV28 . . TGTGCCAGCAGTGCAGCGGGGGGCCTCAGAAATTCACCCCTCCACTTT CASSAAGGLRNSPLHF
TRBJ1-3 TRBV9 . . TGTGCCAGCAGCGTAGAGGACTCCTCTGGAAACACCATATATTTT CASSVEDSSGNTIYF
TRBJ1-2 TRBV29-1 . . TGCAGCGTTGATTATTCTGGGCTTGAAGGCTACACCTTC CSVDYSGLEGYTF
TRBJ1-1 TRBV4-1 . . TGCGCCAGCAGCCAAGTTACAGGGGAAGCTTTCTTT CASSQVTGEAFF
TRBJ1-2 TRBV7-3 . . TGTGCCAGCAGCTTATATCGGGGGGCCGTGGTTGGCTACACCTTC CASSLYRGAVVGYTF
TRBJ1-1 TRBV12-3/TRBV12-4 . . TGTGCCAGCAGATGGACAATGAACACTGAAGCTTTCTTT CASRWTMNTEAFF
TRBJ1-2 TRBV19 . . TGTGCCAGTAGTACTAATTCTAACTATGGCTACACCTTC CASSTNSNYGYTF
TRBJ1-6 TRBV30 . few TGTGCCTGGAGCGATAAATCGAGCTCCTATAATTCACCCCTCCACTTT CAWSDKSSSYNSPLHF
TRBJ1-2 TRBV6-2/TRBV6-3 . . TGTGCCAGCAGTCCGGTAGTCCTAAGGGGGAGCGATGGCTACACCTTC CASSPVVLRGSDGYTF
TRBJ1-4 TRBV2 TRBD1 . TGTGCCAGCAGTGGGACAGGGTCTAATGAAAAACTGTTTTTT CASSGTGSNEKLFF
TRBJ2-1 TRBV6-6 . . TGTGCCAGCAGTATTGTAGTCGATGAGCAGTTCTTC CASSIVVDEQFF
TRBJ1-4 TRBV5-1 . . TGCGCCAGCAGTTCAGGGGAACCAGCAACTAATGAAAAACTGTTTTTT CASSSGEPATNEKLFF
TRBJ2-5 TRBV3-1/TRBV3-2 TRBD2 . TGTGCCAGCAGCGCGGGACTAGCAGTTATGGAGACCCAGTACTTC CASSAGLAVMETQYF
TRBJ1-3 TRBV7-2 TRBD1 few TGTGCCAGCAGCTTTATCGGGACAGCCTCTGGAAACACCATATATTTT CASSFIGTASGNTIYF
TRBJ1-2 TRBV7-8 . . TGTGCCAGCAGCCCCAAACGGACAGAAGAAGGCTACACCTTC CASSPKRTEEGYTF
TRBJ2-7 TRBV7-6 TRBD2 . TGTGCCAGCAGCCGTGAACCAAGCGGGGTCAAAATGTACTTC CASSREPSGVKMYF
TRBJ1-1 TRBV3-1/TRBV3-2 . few TGTGCCAGCAGCCAACCGCTCAGAGGGCAAGGCACTGAAGCTTTCTTT CASSQPLRGQGTEAFF
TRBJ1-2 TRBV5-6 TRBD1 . TGTGCCAGCAGCTTGGGCAGGGGGCTAGGAGGCTACACCTTC CASSLGRGLGGYTF
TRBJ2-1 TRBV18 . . TGTGCCAGCTCACCCTGGGTCCGGGGTGTCTCCTACAATGAGCAGTTCTTC CASSPWVRGVSYNEQFF
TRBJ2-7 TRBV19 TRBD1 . TGTGCCAGTAGTACGGACAGGGTGGGCGAGCAGTACTTC CASSTDRVGEQYF
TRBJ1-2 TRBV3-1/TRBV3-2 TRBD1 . TGTGCCAGCAGCCAGACAGGGCGTTACACCTTC CASSQTGRYTF
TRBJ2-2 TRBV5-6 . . TGTGCCAGCACTCTTCGGTCAAACACCGGGGAGCTGTTTTTT CASTLRSNTGELFF
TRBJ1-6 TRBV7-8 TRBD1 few TGTGCCAGCAGCCAACGGACAGGGGATTCACCCCTCCACTTT CASSQRTGDSPLHF
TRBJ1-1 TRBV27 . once TGTGCCAGCAGTTTATCGAGGACAGCCGAAGCTTTCTTT CASSLSRTAEAFF
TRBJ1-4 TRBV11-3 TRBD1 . TGTGCCAGCAGCTTAGACCTAGCCCTCTCCGACAGGGGGGATAATGAAAAACTGTTTTTT CASSLDLALSDRGDNEKLFF
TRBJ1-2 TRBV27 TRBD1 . TGTGCCAGCAGTTCACTGGACAGGAGGAACTATGGCTACACCTTC CASSSLDRRNYGYTF
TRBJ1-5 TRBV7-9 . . TGTGCCAGCAGCTGGCATAATCAGCCCCAGCATTTT CASSWHNQPQHF
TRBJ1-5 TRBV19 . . TGTGCCAGTAGTATACTCGGACAGCCGCCCCAGCATTTT CASSILGQPPQHF